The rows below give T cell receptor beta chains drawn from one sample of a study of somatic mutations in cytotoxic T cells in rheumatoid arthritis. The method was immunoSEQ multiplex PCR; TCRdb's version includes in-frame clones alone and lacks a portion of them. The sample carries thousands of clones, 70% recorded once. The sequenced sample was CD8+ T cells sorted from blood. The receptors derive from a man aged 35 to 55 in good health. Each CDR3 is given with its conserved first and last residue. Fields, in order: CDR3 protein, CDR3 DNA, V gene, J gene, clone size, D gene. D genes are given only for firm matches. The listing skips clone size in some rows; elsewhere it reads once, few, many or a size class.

CDR3: CASSDEGPPDTQYF
DNA: TGCGCCAGCAGTGACGAGGGACCCCCAGATACGCAGTATTTT
V: TRBV10-1
J: TRBJ2-3
size: NA
D: NA

CDR3: CASSKEEEQGGLNEKLFF
DNA: TGTGCCAGCAGCAAAGAAGAGGAACAGGGAGGATTAAATGAAAAACTGTTTTTT
V: TRBV21-1
J: TRBJ1-4
size: NA
D: NA

CDR3: CASSGNNSPLHF
DNA: TGTGCCAGCAGCGGGAATAATTCACCCCTCCACTTT
V: TRBV9
J: TRBJ1-6
size: NA
D: NA

CDR3: CASRESRDSYEQYF
DNA: TGTGCCAGCAGAGAATCCAGGGATTCCTACGAGCAGTACTTC
V: TRBV27
J: TRBJ2-7
size: NA
D: NA

CDR3: CASSSFNLDHRIYNSPLHF
DNA: TGTGCCAGCAGCTCATTCAACTTGGACCACAGGATCTATAATTCACCCCTCCACTTT
V: TRBV5-4
J: TRBJ1-6
size: NA
D: NA

CDR3: CASSSSSILNEKLFF
DNA: TGTGCCAGCAGCTCCAGCTCAATCTTAAATGAAAAACTGTTTTTT
V: TRBV7-9
J: TRBJ1-4
size: NA
D: NA

CDR3: CASSQGGHNGYTF
DNA: TGCGCCAGCAGCCAGGGGGGGCATAACGGCTACACCTTC
V: TRBV4-1
J: TRBJ1-2
size: NA
D: NA

CDR3: CASGYTGVWEKLFF
DNA: TGTGCCAGCGGTTATACAGGGGTCTGGGAAAAACTGTTTTTT
V: TRBV27
J: TRBJ1-4
size: NA
D: TRBD1

CDR3: CSVGDGSYEQYF
DNA: TGCAGCGTTGGCGACGGTTCCTACGAGCAGTACTTC
V: TRBV29-1
J: TRBJ2-7
size: NA
D: NA

CDR3: CASLDRGDYGYTF
DNA: TGTGCTAGCCTGGACAGGGGCGACTATGGCTACACCTTC
V: TRBV12-5
J: TRBJ1-2
size: NA
D: TRBD1

CDR3: CASSPPTRRDEQYF
DNA: TGTGCCAGCTCACCTCCAACAAGGAGGGACGAGCAGTACTTC
V: TRBV18
J: TRBJ2-7
size: NA
D: NA

CDR3: CASSLLAGTDTQYF
DNA: TGTGCCAGCAGCCTTCTAGCGGGAACTGATACGCAGTATTTT
V: TRBV7-9
J: TRBJ2-3
size: NA
D: TRBD2

CDR3: CAISPPGQTGLAGGIRVYGEQFF
DNA: TGTGCCATCAGCCCTCCGGGACAAACGGGACTAGCGGGAGGGATAAGGGTTTACGGTGAGCAGTTCTTC
V: TRBV10-3
J: TRBJ2-1
size: NA
D: TRBD2

CDR3: CASSVWTGERETQYF
DNA: TGTGCCAGCAGCGTTTGGACAGGGGAGCGGGAGACCCAGTACTTC
V: TRBV7-9
J: TRBJ2-5
size: NA
D: TRBD1

CDR3: CASSVSKNEQFF
DNA: TGTGCCAGCAGCGTAAGCAAAAATGAGCAGTTCTTC
V: TRBV9
J: TRBJ2-1
size: NA
D: NA

CDR3: CASSLSPRPRYSNQPQHF
DNA: TGTGCCAGCAGTTTATCCCCCCGGCCCAGATATAGCAATCAGCCCCAGCATTTT
V: TRBV28
J: TRBJ1-5
size: NA
D: NA

CDR3: CASSQGHLSNQETQYF
DNA: TGTGCCAGCAGCCAGGGACACCTCTCCAATCAAGAGACCCAGTACTTC
V: TRBV7-6
J: TRBJ2-5
size: NA
D: NA

CDR3: CASSGLRGSHQPQHF
DNA: TGTGCCAGCAGTGGGCTTAGGGGGAGCCATCAGCCCCAGCATTTT
V: TRBV6-1
J: TRBJ1-5
size: NA
D: NA

CDR3: CASSGGGRDTQYF
DNA: TGTGCCAGCAGTGGCGGGGGAAGGGATACGCAGTATTTT
V: TRBV2
J: TRBJ2-3
size: NA
D: TRBD2

CDR3: CASTPPGRGIYGYTF
DNA: TGTGCCAGCACCCCCCCGGGGCGGGGGATATATGGCTACACCTTC
V: TRBV28
J: TRBJ1-2
size: NA
D: NA

CDR3: CASSLSGTEKLFF
DNA: TGTGCCAGCAGCTTGTCAGGGACTGAAAAACTGTTTTTT
V: TRBV5-6
J: TRBJ1-4
size: few
D: NA

CDR3: CASTFTGGYTF
DNA: TGTGCCAGCACTTTTACGGGTGGCTACACCTTC
V: TRBV2
J: TRBJ1-2
size: few
D: NA

CDR3: CASTQGWGETQYF
DNA: TGTGCCAGCACCCAAGGGTGGGGGGAGACCCAGTACTTC
V: TRBV6-5
J: TRBJ2-5
size: NA
D: NA

CDR3: CASSQVQGMHQPQHF
DNA: TGCGCCAGCAGCCAAGTCCAGGGTATGCATCAGCCCCAGCATTTT
V: TRBV4-1
J: TRBJ1-5
size: few
D: NA

CDR3: CASSQDGIVGYNEQFF
DNA: TGCGCCAGCAGCCAAGACGGAATAGTAGGGTACAATGAGCAGTTCTTC
V: TRBV4-3
J: TRBJ2-1
size: NA
D: NA

CDR3: CASSILTGNQPQHF
DNA: TGTGCCAGTAGTATACTCACAGGCAATCAGCCCCAGCATTTT
V: TRBV19
J: TRBJ1-5
size: NA
D: NA

CDR3: CASSRGQGNEQYF
DNA: TGTGCCAGCAGCCGAGGACAGGGGAACGAGCAGTACTTC
V: TRBV5-4
J: TRBJ2-7
size: NA
D: TRBD1

CDR3: CASSDVGVLGEDTEAFF
DNA: TGTGCCAGCAGTGATGTCGGGGTCCTCGGCGAGGACACTGAAGCTTTCTTT
V: TRBV6-1
J: TRBJ1-1
size: once
D: NA

CDR3: CASSEARFEQFF
DNA: TGTGCCAGCAGTGAGGCCCGGTTTGAGCAGTTCTTC
V: TRBV28
J: TRBJ2-1
size: NA
D: NA

CDR3: CASSLGADSSYNEQFF
DNA: TGTGCCAGCAGTTTAGGGGCGGACAGCTCCTACAATGAGCAGTTCTTC
V: TRBV27
J: TRBJ2-1
size: NA
D: NA

CDR3: CASSQGVSNYGYTF
DNA: TGCGCCAGCAGCCAGGGGGTCTCTAACTATGGCTACACCTTC
V: TRBV4-1
J: TRBJ1-2
size: few
D: NA

CDR3: CASSQDAESPLHF
DNA: TGTGCCAGCAGCCAAGATGCAGAATCACCCCTCCACTTT
V: TRBV4-2
J: TRBJ1-6
size: NA
D: NA

CDR3: CASSPHLQETQYF
DNA: TGTGCCAGCAGTCCTCACCTCCAAGAGACCCAGTACTTC
V: TRBV27
J: TRBJ2-5
size: NA
D: NA

CDR3: CASSSGASGGEEQFF
DNA: TGTGCCAGCTCTAGCGGAGCTAGCGGAGGGGAGGAGCAGTTCTTC
V: TRBV18
J: TRBJ2-1
size: NA
D: TRBD2

CDR3: CASSVGDNGKLFF
DNA: TGTGCCAGCAGCGTAGGCGACAACGGAAAACTGTTTTTT
V: TRBV9
J: TRBJ1-4
size: NA
D: NA

CDR3: CASSFGAGEYQPQHF
DNA: TGTGCCAGCAGCTTCGGGGCAGGGGAATATCAGCCCCAGCATTTT
V: TRBV5-5
J: TRBJ1-5
size: NA
D: NA

CDR3: CASSPSDLPSINYGYTF
DNA: TGTGCCAGCAGCCCCAGCGACCTTCCATCCATTAACTATGGCTACACCTTC
V: TRBV5-5
J: TRBJ1-2
size: NA
D: NA

CDR3: CASSLAGGIDNSPLHF
DNA: TGTGCCAGCAGCTTGGCGGGCGGAATAGATAATTCACCCCTCCACTTT
V: TRBV5-6
J: TRBJ1-6
size: NA
D: NA

CDR3: CASSLLGVYGANVLTF
DNA: TGCGCCAGCAGCTTGCTGGGGGTTTATGGGGCCAACGTCCTGACTTTC
V: TRBV5-1
J: TRBJ2-6
size: NA
D: NA

CDR3: CASSLSRGTLGEQYF
DNA: TGTGCCAGCAGTTTATCCAGGGGCACCCTTGGAGAGCAGTACTTC
V: TRBV27
J: TRBJ2-7
size: NA
D: NA

CDR3: CASSPPGRTSNTGELFF
DNA: TGTGCCAGCTCACCACCGGGCCGGACGTCGAACACCGGGGAGCTGTTTTTT
V: TRBV18
J: TRBJ2-2
size: NA
D: NA

CDR3: CASRFGRVYEQYF
DNA: TGTGCCAGCAGGTTCGGCAGGGTCTACGAGCAGTACTTC
V: TRBV28
J: TRBJ2-7
size: medium-sized
D: NA

CDR3: CASSFSSTGNTEAFF
DNA: TGCGCCAGCAGCTTTTCGTCGACAGGGAACACTGAAGCTTTCTTT
V: TRBV5-1
J: TRBJ1-1
size: NA
D: NA

CDR3: CASSFREGTSNQPQHF
DNA: TGCGCCAGCAGCTTTCGCGAGGGGACAAGCAATCAGCCCCAGCATTTT
V: TRBV4-1
J: TRBJ1-5
size: NA
D: NA

CDR3: CASSLGRDSEAFF
DNA: TGTGCCAGCAGCTTAGGCCGGGACAGTGAAGCTTTCTTT
V: TRBV7-3
J: TRBJ1-1
size: NA
D: TRBD1

CDR3: CAWSGPTLLAKNIQYF
DNA: TGTGCCTGGAGCGGCCCCACTCTATTGGCCAAAAACATTCAGTACTTC
V: TRBV30
J: TRBJ2-4
size: NA
D: NA

CDR3: CASRGQGSTEAFF
DNA: TGCGCCAGCAGAGGACAGGGAAGTACTGAAGCTTTCTTT
V: TRBV4-3
J: TRBJ1-1
size: NA
D: TRBD1

CDR3: CASSVMTGELFF
DNA: TGTGCCAGCAGTGTCATGACCGGGGAGCTGTTTTTT
V: TRBV2
J: TRBJ2-2
size: NA
D: NA

CDR3: CASRNTKKPYNSPLHF
DNA: TGTGCCAGTAGGAACACAAAAAAACCTTATAATTCACCCCTCCACTTT
V: TRBV19
J: TRBJ1-6
size: NA
D: NA

CDR3: CASSQTDSNQPQHF
DNA: TGTGCCAGCAGCCAGACAGATAGCAATCAGCCCCAGCATTTT
V: TRBV4-2
J: TRBJ1-5
size: few
D: NA

CDR3: CASSLGYGNQPQHF
DNA: TGTGCCAGCAGTTTAGGGTACGGCAATCAGCCCCAGCATTTT
V: TRBV28
J: TRBJ1-5
size: NA
D: NA

CDR3: CASSRGRTEAFF
DNA: TGTGCCAGCAGCCGGGGGCGAACTGAAGCTTTCTTT
V: TRBV28
J: TRBJ1-1
size: NA
D: NA

CDR3: CASSVGGTDTQYF
DNA: TGTGCCAGCAGCGTAGGTGGAACAGATACGCAGTATTTT
V: TRBV9
J: TRBJ2-3
size: once
D: NA

CDR3: CASSFLAMNEKLFF
DNA: TGTGCCAGCAGCTTTTTAGCGATGAATGAAAAACTGTTTTTT
V: TRBV7-8
J: TRBJ1-4
size: NA
D: NA

CDR3: CASSEEAGGPREQYF
DNA: TGTGCCAGCAGTGAAGAGGCAGGGGGGCCTCGGGAGCAGTACTTC
V: TRBV6-1
J: TRBJ2-7
size: NA
D: NA

CDR3: CASSASAGAKETQYF
DNA: TGTGCCAGCAGTGCCTCAGCGGGAGCTAAGGAGACCCAGTACTTC
V: TRBV6-4
J: TRBJ2-5
size: NA
D: TRBD2

CDR3: CASSLGAGAGETQYF
DNA: TGTGCCAGCAGCTTGGGGGCGGGAGCAGGAGAGACCCAGTACTTC
V: TRBV5-4
J: TRBJ2-5
size: NA
D: TRBD2

CDR3: CASSQAASGGYEQYF
DNA: TGTGCCAGCAGTCAGGCGGCTAGCGGCGGGTACGAGCAGTACTTC
V: TRBV2
J: TRBJ2-7
size: NA
D: TRBD2